Listed here is a single T cell receptor beta chain. This clonotype showed up many times. Its antigen is currently not known. Nothing much larger sits one base from this clone, and base qualities are not available. Measured from the cysteine to the phenylalanine, the CDR3 is 15 residues long. The entry retains the CDR3 DNA only, 45 bases that are in frame from base 1. Relative to germline, V is missing 5 bases and J is missing 7 bases, with 7 bases of the junction outside any gene match. CDR1 and CDR2 are read off the germline V gene as SNHLY and FYNNEI. This entry comes from a study of regulatory T cells in long-lasting Graves disease (dated by TCRdb to the early 2020s). The study in broad terms: Persistent Graves' disease meant more than 5 years of antithyroid drug treatment with TSH receptor autoantibodies that stayed positive. The study took place in China and was registered as a clinical trial. A total of around 35 samples were covered by TCR sequencing, comprising 13 persistent and roughly 20 newly diagnosed Graves' disease patients. Persistent Graves' disease patients in the clinical cohort had taken antithyroid drugs for approximately ten years on average. Persistent Graves' disease patients were compared with newly diagnosed Graves' disease patients by peripheral blood TCR sequencing and RNA sequencing.

Results the study describes overall, beyond this receptor: Patients with persistent disease shared more public clonotypes (roughly 2,900) than newly diagnosed patients did (approximately 990). TRBV28, TRBJ1-2 and TRBJ2-5 were preferentially used in persistent disease, while TRBV20-1 and TRBJ2-1 were favored in newly diagnosed disease. Persistent Graves' disease patients showed lower TCR Shannon entropy and fewer highly expanded clones than newly diagnosed patients, suggesting clonal expansion. As a limitation, the authors acknowledged that the small sample size may reduce accuracy. Sequencing and analysis were limited to the TCR beta chain. Peripheral blood alone was examined, since thyroid tissue, which constituted the primary lesion, could not be accessed.

Preparation of the library involved multiplex PCR. Sequenced using an Illumina HiSeq 4000. TCR beta libraries were built with iRepertoire HTBI primers and Arm-PCR amplification of CDR3 regions. PCR products were gel purified before sequencing. Under the source paper's analysis protocol: Gene usage analysis of CDR3 amino acid clonotypes relied on the roughly 58 TRBV and about 13 TRBJ segments identified across samples. Filtered high-quality paired reads were merged into contigs using COPE and FqMerger. Contigs were aligned with BLAST to IMGT TRBV, TRBD and TRBJ reference genes, and CDR3 was defined per IMGT. Highly expanded clones were defined as clonotypes with a frequency above 0.1%. Repertoire diversity was measured by Shannon entropy, and V-J evenness by the Gini coefficient. A clonotype found in more than one individual was treated as public. TCRdb trimmed the raw reads at Q25, called clones with MiXCR and kept productive beta chains. Each record represents a unique CDR3 protein, reported with the most common genes and DNA among its rows. It is TCRdb's table, rather than the study itself, that gives the V and J calls and clone size. A total of roughly 400,000 distinct CDR3 sequences appear in this sample, approximately 22% of them only once. The top ten clonotypes cover roughly an eighth of the sample.

The time point label here, explained by the study, means: persistent/refractory GD, antithyroid drugs over 5 years with positive TRAb. For both TCR sequencing and RNA sequencing, RNA was extracted from PBMCs in TRIzol. Graves' disease was diagnosed according to American Thyroid Association guidelines. Patients for the study were recruited at an endocrinology department in Xi'an, China. From each patient, around 8.3 milliliters of peripheral blood was collected into an EDTA anticoagulant tube. Ficoll Paque Plus density gradient separation was used to isolate PBMCs, and no further T cell sorting was performed. RNA quality was checked with an Agilent 2100 Bioanalyzer and agarose gel, and concentration with a NanoDrop 2000.

This receptor was identified in a female donor with Graves disease. The chain is made from TRBV2 and TRBJ1-6; the central 8 bases match TRBD1. Source: peripheral blood mononuclear cells (PBMCs), taken when the disease was refractory, from a patient treated with antithyroid drugs. At the DNA level, the sequence is TGTGCCAGCAGTTCCCGGACAGGGAGGAATTCACCCCTCCACTTT. Protein translation: CASSSRTGRNSPLHF.